Presented here are 31 T cell receptor beta chains from one specimen sequenced in a study of cytomegalovirus exposure and HLA in healthy donors. PCR employed 60 Vbeta and 13 Jbeta primers. This table comes from immunoSEQ multiplex PCR, and its TCRdb copy is limited to in-frame clones, with some not included. There are 70,000 to 85,000 clones in the sample; roughly 64% occur only once, and 5.7% lies in the top ten. The sequenced sample consisted of PBMCs. Receptors were obtained from a man aged 30 to 39 in good health and CMV-seropositive.

The rearrangement links TRBV25-1 to TRBJ1-6; D remains unclear. The V end lost 1 base, the J end lost 8 bases, and 6 bases lay between the germline ends. The CDR3 sequence is 13 residues long. Germline V CDR1 and CDR2: MGHDK, SYGVNS. In DNA, the CDR3 is TGTGCCAGCAGTGAATCGGTGTATTCACCCCTCCACTTT. Encoded protein: CASSESVYSPLHF.

V is TRBV5-5 and J is TRBJ1-1; a possible D gene is TRBD1 (5 bases). The CDR3 consists of 15 residues. Germline CDR1 reads SGHKS; CDR2 reads YYEKEE (reference sequence). Deletions cut 4 bases from V and 1 base from J, with 14 bases between. The CDR3 is CASSLTDRANTEAFF. The CDR3 coding sequence is TGTGCCAGCAGCCTTACAGACAGAGCGAACACTGAAGCTTTCTTT.

The chain employs TRBV11-3 and TRBJ2-7; TRBD2 might be the D (5 bases). Trimming removed 0 bases from V and 5 bases from J, with 8 bases in between. The CDR3 is made up of 13 amino acids. From germline, CDR1 is SGHNT and CDR2 YENEEA. CDR3 bases: TGTGCCAGCAGCTTAGATGGAGGCCACGAGCAGTACTTC. It codes for CASSLDGGHEQYF. The full variable domain, with the rest looked up from reference TRBV11-3 and TRBJ2-7, is EAGVVQSPRYKIIEKKQPVAFWCNPISGHNTLYWYLQNLGQGPELLIRYENEEAVDDSQLPKDRFSAERLKGVDSTLKIQPAELGDSAVYLCASSLDGGHEQYFGPGTRLTVT.

This clone came up once. This chain links TRBV4-1 with TRBJ1-5, with 7 bases that match TRBD1. The CDR3 is 15 residues long. CDR1 is MGHRA, CDR2 YSYEKL, per germline. The V segment lost 2 bases and the J segment 0 bases; nucleotides outside the gene matches: 1. The CDR3 loop is CASSQRDSSNQPQHF. CDR3 bases: TGCGCCAGCAGCCAAAGGGACAGTAGCAATCAGCCCCAGCATTTT.

The chain is built from TRBV2 and TRBJ2-5; possible D gene TRBD1, 6 bases. The CDR3 consists of 12 residues. CDR1 and CDR2 (germline): SNHLY, FYNNEI. The V end was cut by 10 bases, the J end by 4 bases, with 13 bases between. In DNA form, the CDR3 reads TGTGCCAACCAACAGGGAATAGAGACCCAGTACTTC. Residues: CANQQGIETQYF.

The table lists this clone with a few counts. The chain recombines TRBV7-9 with TRBJ1-1; D remains ambiguous. V dropped 5 bases and J dropped 6 bases, with 10 bases sitting between them. The CDR3 loop spans 12 amino acids. Germline V gives CDR1 SEHNR, CDR2 FQNEAQ (reference sequence). CDR3 sequence reads: CASSLINSEAFF. CDR3 sequence (DNA): TGTGCCAGCAGCCTGATCAACTCTGAAGCTTTCTTT.

This chain uses TRBV7-3 with TRBJ2-1; 8 nucleotides align to TRBD2. Germline values: CDR1 SGHTA, CDR2 FQGTGA. The CDR3 runs 16 residues. V trimming: 2 bases; J trimming: 4 bases; junction bases outside the gene matches: 7. The CDR3 nucleotides read TGTGCCAGCAGCTTAGCAGCGGGGGCCCTTTACAATGAGCAGTTCTTC. Translated, it gives CASSLAAGALYNEQFF.

The chain carries TRBV28 and TRBJ2-5; 8 positions agree with TRBD1. The last part of the DNA fits TRBJ2-7 better; the J call may be wrong. CDR3 size: 16 residues. CDR1 and CDR2 (germline): MDHEN, SYDVKM. The CDR3 protein is CASSQPDRTGIREQYF. The DNA for the CDR3 is TGTGCCAGCAGTCAACCAGACAGGACAGGGATACGCGAGCAGTACTTC.

The chain couples TRBV19 to TRBJ1-3; D unclear. Looked up from germline, CDR1 is LNHDA and CDR2 is SQIVND (reference sequence). Trimming took 3 bases from V and 0 from J, leaving 9 bases between them. The CDR3 has 15 amino acids. Here the CDR3 DNA reads TGTGCCAGTAGTATCCCAGGTTCCTCTGGAAACACCATATATTTT. This encodes CASSIPGSSGNTIYF.

This clone has just a few counts. CDR3 residues: CSAFTGGYTF. The CDR3 region has the DNA TGCAGTGCTTTTACAGGTGGCTACACCTTC. The chain has TRBV20-1 and TRBJ1-2, with a weak D call TRBD1 (5 bases). There are 10 residues in the CDR3. V gave up 5 bases and J gave up 7 bases, with 8 bases separating them. In germline, CDR1 is DFQATT, CDR2 SNEGSKA (reference sequence).

The J gene is TRBJ2-7, the V gene TRBV7-6; TRBD2 matches 11 bases. The CDR3 covers 16 residues. The germline CDR1 and CDR2 sequences are SGHVS and FNYEAQ. Germline trimming cut 5 bases from V and 5 bases from J; bases unmatched to any gene: 11. CDR3 bases: TGTGCCAGCAGCAATATTCTAGCGGGGGGAGTGGACGAGCAGTACTTC. It specifies CASSNILAGGVDEQYF.

Comments on this clone: The same CDR3 arises from other DNA sequences in this sample as well. The V call is TRBV28, the J call TRBJ2-5, with TRBD2 identical over 11 bases. The CDR3 length is 17 residues. V lost 2 bases to trimming and J lost 4 bases; unmatched junction nucleotides: 9. Germline loops: CDR1 MDHEN, CDR2 SYDVKM. The CDR3 loop reads CASSLGLAGGLGETQYF. The CDR3 bases are TGTGCCAGCAGTTTAGGGCTAGCGGGGGGCCTTGGAGAGACCCAGTACTTC.

This clone was picked up one time. The chain is built from TRBV9 and TRBJ1-3, with D perhaps matching TRBD1 (5 bases). The CDR3 is 15 residues long. Trimming cost V 3 bases and J 0 bases, with 10 bases left between them. CDR1 is SGDLS and CDR2 is YYNGEE in the germline V gene. CDR3 protein: CASSGRQTSGNTIYF. The CDR3 nucleotides read TGTGCCAGCAGCGGAAGACAGACCTCTGGAAACACCATATATTTT.

The genes are TRBV19 and TRBJ2-7; tentatively, D is TRBD1 (6 bases). The CDR3 is 13 amino acids. Germline CDR1 reads LNHDA; CDR2 reads SQIVND (reference sequence). Trimming removed 6 bases from V and 1 base from J, with 10 bases in between. The CDR3 here is CASRNRDSYEQYF. Written as DNA, the CDR3 is TGTGCCAGTAGAAACAGGGATTCCTACGAGCAGTACTTC.

V is TRBV2 and J is TRBJ2-7; perhaps TRBD1 as D (5 bases). The germline CDR1 and CDR2 sequences are SNHLY and FYNNEI. This CDR3 spans 13 amino acids. The germline V and J ends were trimmed by 4 bases and 3 bases, with 10 bases remaining between them. CDR3 sequence: CASSVETVYEQYF. The DNA for the CDR3 is TGTGCCAGCAGTGTTGAGACAGTCTACGAGCAGTACTTC.

The chain combines TRBV2 with TRBJ2-2; TRBD1 matches 7 bases. Trimming cost V 3 bases and J 3 bases; bases outside gene matches: 4. Germline V lookup: CDR1 SNHLY, CDR2 FYNNEI. CDR3 length: 15 amino acids. DNA for the CDR3: TGTGCCAGCAGTGATAAGGACAGGCACACCGGGGAGCTGTTTTTT. Protein: CASSDKDRHTGELFF.

The V gene is TRBV12-1, the J gene TRBJ1-1; no check of the table's D call, TRBD1, against the DNA was made. TRBV12-1 is reported as a pseudogene. The CDR3 consists of 16 residues. The CDR3 region has the DNA TGTGCCAGCAGCCTGCGAGGGACAGGGAATTTACTTGAAGCTTTCTTT. It specifies CASSLRGTGNLLEAFF.

This clone showed up just a few times. The chain links TRBV4-3 to TRBJ1-4; no clear D gene. Germline V gene sequence: CDR1 LGHNA, CDR2 YSLEER. This CDR3 contains 16 residues. With 1 base removed from V and 5 bases from J, the gap between germline ends came to 14 bases. The CDR3 sequence is CASSQGATRTNEKLFF. The CDR3 nucleotides are TGCGCCAGCAGCCAAGGGGCAACCCGAACCAATGAAAAACTGTTTTTT.

V usage is TRBV6-1 and J usage is TRBJ2-6, with TRBD2 as a possible D gene (5 bases). The V end lost 11 bases, the J end lost 2 bases, and 16 bases lay between the germline ends. This CDR3 is 15 amino acids long. Looked up from germline, CDR1 is MNHNS and CDR2 is SASEGT. As DNA, the CDR3 is TGTGCCGTCCGTATAGTGGGAGCTGGGGCCAACGTCCTGACTTTC. It specifies CAVRIVGAGANVLTF.

In DNA form, the CDR3 reads TGTGCCAGCAGTTCACAGACCTACGAGCAGTACTTC. Translated: CASSSQTYEQYF. J is TRBJ2-7 and V is TRBV5-6; D ambiguous. CDR3 length equals 12 residues. Germline V gives CDR1 SGHDT, CDR2 YYEEEE. Trimming removed 5 bases from V and 2 bases from J, with 8 bases in between.

The chain carries TRBV7-9 and TRBJ1-6; D is unclear. This CDR3 contains 12 residues. CDR1 is SEHNR, CDR2 FQNEAQ, per germline (reference sequence). V lost 4 bases and J 5 bases, leaving 3 bases between the germline ends. The CDR3 nucleotides read TGTGCCAGCAGCTCGGATAATTCACCCCTCCACTTT. Translation gives CASSSDNSPLHF.

This clone was seen a few times. The chain has TRBV2 and TRBJ2-3, with 9 bases fitting TRBD2. This CDR3 is 15 amino acids long. The germline CDR1 and CDR2 sequences are SNHLY and FYNNEI. Losses at the gene ends were 11 bases for V and 1 base for J; bases not matched to a gene: 10. CDR3 nucleotide sequence: TGTGCCGGGGCTAGCGGGGCGTTGCGCACAGATACGCAGTATTTT. Amino acid sequence: CAGASGALRTDTQYF.

The V call is TRBV30, the J call TRBJ2-7; 7 nucleotides line up with TRBD1. The length of the CDR3 is 13 residues. Germline V gene lookup returns CDR1 GTSNPN and CDR2 SVGIG (reference sequence). The J segment lost 3 bases and the V segment lost 4 bases, leaving 6 bases of the junction unmatched. CDR3 residues: CAWKNRGIYEQYF. The CDR3 DNA reads TGTGCCTGGAAAAACAGGGGTATCTACGAGCAGTACTTC.

In DNA, the CDR3 is TGTGCCACCTCAAAGGCACAGTTCTACGAGCAGTACTTC. Translation gives CATSKAQFYEQYF. The chain couples TRBV27 to TRBJ2-7; D ambiguous. V lost 10 bases, J lost 3 bases, and 16 bases lay in between. Germline values: CDR1 MNHEY, CDR2 SMNVEV (reference sequence). This CDR3 has 13 residues.

The gene calls are TRBV23-1 and TRBJ1-5, with D possibly being TRBD1 (6 bases). TRBV23-1 is filed as an ORF, its function uncertain. Trimming took off 0 bases at V and 3 bases at J, with 12 bases between the two ends. The CDR3 spans 16 residues. CDR3 protein: CASSQSKTGTNQPQHF. The CDR3 DNA reads as TGCGCCAGCAGTCAATCTAAGACAGGAACCAATCAGCCCCAGCATTTT.

The V gene is TRBV19, the J gene TRBJ1-5; TRBD1 is a possible D gene (6 bases). This CDR3 is 13 amino acids long. The germline gives CDR1 LNHDA, CDR2 SQIVND (reference sequence). Trimming left V 7 bases short and J 6 bases short, with 13 bases between. The CDR3 sequence is CASTGTHSQPQHF. The CDR3 DNA is TGTGCCAGTACGGGGACACATAGTCAGCCCCAGCATTTT. Using reference TRBV19 and TRBJ1-5 for the parts outside the CDR3, the full variable domain is DGGITQSPKYLFRKEGQNVTLSCEQNLNHDAMYWYRQDPGQGLRLIYYSQIVNDFQKGDIAEGYSVSREKKESFPLTVTSAQKNPTAFYLCASTGTHSQPQHFGDGTRLSIL.

The V gene is TRBV11-3, the J gene TRBJ2-4, with D hard to call. Germline CDR1 reads SGHNT; CDR2 reads YENEEA. Deletions cut 5 bases from V and 10 bases from J, with 12 bases between. The CDR3 covers 12 residues. The CDR3 protein is CASSLNNVIQYF. The CDR3 coding sequence is TGTGCCAGCAGCCTGAACAACGTAATTCAGTACTTC.

The chain joins TRBV6-1 to TRBJ2-1; weak D call: TRBD2 (6 bases). CDR1 is MNHNS, CDR2 SASEGT, per germline. Deletions cut 1 base from V and 5 bases from J, with 15 bases between. The CDR3 spans 16 residues. CDR3 residues: CASSEESGGGHNEQFF. CDR3 DNA: TGTGCCAGCAGTGAAGAATCCGGGGGAGGACACAATGAGCAGTTCTTC.

The chain joins TRBV19 to TRBJ2-7; D possibly corresponds to TRBD1 (5 bases). The length of the CDR3 is 15 residues. The germline gives CDR1 LNHDA, CDR2 SQIVND (reference sequence). Trimming took 5 bases from V and 2 from J, leaving 16 bases between them. The chain's CDR3 is CASSPNPTGAYEQYF. The DNA of the CDR3 is TGTGCCAGTAGTCCTAACCCCACAGGAGCCTACGAGCAGTACTTC.

CDR3 nucleotides: TGTGCCAGCAGCCTGACAGCAACCACTGAAGCTTTCTTT. It encodes CASSLTATTEAFF. The genes are TRBV6-4 and TRBJ1-1; D perhaps matches TRBD1 (5 bases). The CDR3 is 13 residues long. Germline values: CDR1 MRHNA, CDR2 SNTAGT. The V and J ends lost 6 bases and 4 bases respectively, with 12 bases between them.

The CDR3: CASRPSTGALLNTEAFF. The CDR3, as DNA: TGTGCCAGCAGGCCTAGTACAGGGGCCCTACTGAACACTGAAGCTTTCTTT. The chain recombines TRBV27 with TRBJ1-1, with 7 bases matching TRBD1. CDR1 is MNHEY, CDR2 SMNVEV, per germline (reference sequence). The V segment lost 6 bases and the J segment 0 bases; nucleotides outside the gene matches: 13. CDR3 length: 17 amino acids.